This entry is about one T cell receptor (beta chain). Some clones are missing from TCRdb's copy, which holds only in-frame ones; the method was immunoSEQ multiplex PCR. The table lists 300,000 to 400,000 clones, 80% to 90% of them singletons. Germline lookup yields CDR1 MDHEN and CDR2 SYDVKM. V dropped 7 bases and J dropped 4 bases, with 21 bases sitting between them. CDR3 length: 16 residues. The sample belongs to a study of blood T cell repertoires in COVID-19. Study-level information: The cDNA or gDNA used as material had been derived from T cells, B-cell-depleted T cells, or PBMCs.

The sequenced sample consisted of peripheral blood. The chain joins TRBV28 to TRBJ2-3, with D possibly being TRBD2 (6 bases). The sequence came from an older woman with COVID-19, enrolled during active disease. The CDR3 here is CASTGTQGGVADTQYF. CDR3 bases: TGTGCCAGCACAGGTACCCAGGGAGGCGTTGCAGATACGCAGTATTTT.